This T cell receptor (beta chain) originates from a study of cytotoxic CD8 clonotypes in ibrutinib-treated CLL. The overall study: Collecting the response samples happened after a median approximately twelve months of treatment, with a range of 6 to 36. General study findings and limits: Researchers report that baseline clonality outpaced age-matched healthy donors and tracked circulating CD8+ T-cell counts.

Profiled with immunoSEQ multiplex PCR; TCRdb holds only in-frame clones, not every one. This sample has some 130,000 clones, with 75% to 90% found just once. Worth noting for this clone: Its antigen remains unknown.

The V segment lost 7 bases and the J segment 3 bases; nucleotides outside the gene matches: 14. The V gene's germline CDR1 is SEHNR and CDR2 FQNEAQ (reference sequence). CDR3 length: 17 amino acids. The V call is TRBV7-9, the J call TRBJ2-3, with TRBD1 matching 9 bases. The TCR was taken from a human donor with chronic lymphocytic leukemia. The specimen comprised PBMCs, sampled after 24 months of ibrutinib treatment. The CDR3 is CASNPWTGVISTDTQYF. In DNA form, the CDR3 reads TGTGCCAGCAACCCCTGGACAGGGGTGATAAGTACAGATACGCAGTATTTT.